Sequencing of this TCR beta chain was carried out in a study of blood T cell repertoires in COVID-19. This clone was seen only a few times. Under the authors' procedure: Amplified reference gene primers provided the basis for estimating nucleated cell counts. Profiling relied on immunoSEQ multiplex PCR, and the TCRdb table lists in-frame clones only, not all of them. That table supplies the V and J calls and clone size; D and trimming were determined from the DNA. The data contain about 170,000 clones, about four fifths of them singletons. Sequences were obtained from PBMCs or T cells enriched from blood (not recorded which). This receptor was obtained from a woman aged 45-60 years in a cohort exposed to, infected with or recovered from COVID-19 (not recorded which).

CDR3 sequence: CASSFDRDHEQYF. Written as DNA, the CDR3 is TGTGCCAGCAGCTTTGACAGGGACCACGAGCAGTACTTC. This sequence joins TRBV7-9 and TRBJ2-7, with 7 bases matching TRBD1. This CDR3 region has 13 residues. Germline trimming cut 3 bases from V and 5 bases from J; bases unmatched to any gene: 4. Germline CDR1 SEHNR, CDR2 FQNEAQ (reference sequence).